Following are 18 T cell receptor beta chains from one sample sequenced in a study of cytomegalovirus exposure and HLA in healthy donors. PCR involved 60 Vbeta and 13 Jbeta primers. Clones were sequenced by immunoSEQ multiplex PCR, and TCRdb holds only the in-frame ones, with some missing. The sample includes approximately 100,000 clones, 74% of them seen just once. Material: PBMCs. These receptors were obtained from a man aged 50 or older in good health and CMV-seropositive.

This chain links TRBV5-1 with TRBJ1-2; D perhaps matches TRBD1 (6 bases). Trimming took off 4 bases at V and 8 bases at J, with 15 bases between the two ends. The CDR3 runs to 13 residues. Germline V gene lookup returns CDR1 SGHRS and CDR2 YFSETQ. CDR3 coding DNA: TGCGCCAGCAGCCCACAGGGTATCAGGGGCTACACCTTC. It is translated as CASSPQGIRGYTF.

This clone came up a few times. The J gene is TRBJ1-6, the V gene TRBV6-1, with D maybe TRBD1 (5 bases). CDR1 MNHNS and CDR2 SASEGT come from the germline V gene. This CDR3 region has 14 residues. Between the trimmed V and J ends, which lost 6 bases and 5 bases, there was a span of 11 bases. CDR3 in DNA: TGTGCCAGCAGCTCTGGACACCATAATTCACCCCTCCACTTT. As protein: CASSSGHHNSPLHF.

Turning to this clone: The same CDR3 arises from other DNA sequences in this sample as well. The chain has TRBV5-1 and TRBJ2-5; D is perhaps TRBD2 (6 bases). Germline V lookup: CDR1 SGHRS, CDR2 YFSETQ. The CDR3 is made up of 14 amino acids. Trimming pared 4 bases from V and 0 bases from J, leaving 10 bases between. As DNA, the CDR3 is TGCGCCAGCAGCGGAGGGCAGTACCAAGAGACCCAGTACTTC. The encoded protein is CASSGGQYQETQYF.

The chain is built from TRBV7-2 and TRBJ2-7; possible D gene TRBD1, 7 bases. V was trimmed by 2 bases and J by 3 bases, leaving 11 bases between them. Germline CDR1 reads SGHTA; CDR2 reads FQGNSA. This CDR3 is 14 amino acids long. Here the CDR3 DNA reads TGTGCCAGCAGCTTACGACAGGGACTCTACGAGCAGTACTTC. As protein: CASSLRQGLYEQYF.

This clone was detected many times. This chain connects TRBV2 to TRBJ2-7; 7 positions match TRBD2. The junction had 7 bases not matched to a gene; V was cut back by 8 bases and J by 0 bases. Germline V gives CDR1 SNHLY, CDR2 FYNNEI. The CDR3 is made up of 14 amino acids. The CDR3 reads CASGVGGSSYEQYF. The CDR3 DNA sequence: TGTGCCAGCGGGGTAGGCGGGAGCTCCTACGAGCAGTACTTC.

V and J are TRBV12-5 and TRBJ1-1; TRBD1 agrees at 7 bases. The CDR3 consists of 15 residues. The V gene end was trimmed by 2 bases and the J gene end by 4 bases; junction bases not matched to a gene: 7. Germline-derived CDR1 and CDR2 are LGHNT and FRNRAP. The CDR3: CASGLLAGGFTEAFF. The DNA for the CDR3 is TGTGCTAGTGGTTTGTTGGCAGGGGGGTTCACTGAAGCTTTCTTT.

CDR3 DNA sequence: TGTGCCAGCAGTTACTCTCCAGGACAGGGGGCGAACGAGCAGTACTTC. Encoded protein: CASSYSPGQGANEQYF. This sequence joins TRBV6-6 and TRBJ2-7; 11 bases line up with TRBD1. The germline V gene encodes CDR1 MNHNY and CDR2 SVGAGI (reference sequence). J was trimmed by 5 bases and V by 0 bases; bases with no gene match: 6. The CDR3 is 16 residues long.

This clone showed up just a few times. This chain uses TRBV11-2 with TRBJ2-3; the D is unclear. Germline CDR1 SGHAT, CDR2 FQNNGV. V lost 5 bases and J lost 14, with 14 bases in between. The CDR3 totals 11 residues. CDR3 in DNA: TGTGCCAGCAGCCAAAACCAAAAGCGGTATTTT. Its translation: CASSQNQKRYF.

This clone has just a few counts. The chain has TRBV6-1 and TRBJ2-3; a possible D gene is TRBD1 (6 bases). CDR3 length equals 14 residues. The ends were cut back, 7 bases at V and 5 bases at J, with 16 bases in the middle. The germline V gene has CDR1 MNHNS and CDR2 SASEGT. Written as DNA, the CDR3 is TGTGCCAGCAACGAGGGACAATCGATAGATACGCAGTATTTT. Translating gives CASNEGQSIDTQYF.

The chain uses TRBV6-1 and TRBJ2-3; TRBD2 matches 13 bases. Germline V gene sequence: CDR1 MNHNS, CDR2 SASEGT. Germline trimming cut 11 bases from V and 9 bases from J; bases unmatched to any gene: 11. The CDR3 loop spans 14 amino acids. The DNA of the CDR3 is TGTGCCGCTCTGGAGCAGGGACTAGCGGGGACGCAGTATTTT. Protein product: CAALEQGLAGTQYF.

The chain employs TRBV5-5 and TRBJ1-2; 7 bases agree with TRBD1. Germline CDR1 SGHKS, CDR2 YYEKEE (reference sequence). This CDR3 is 17 amino acids long. V lost 4 bases and J lost 2; bases outside the gene matches: 14. CDR3 amino acids: CASSPSLLGGGNYGYTF. The CDR3 DNA sequence: TGTGCCAGCAGCCCGAGCCTCCTAGGGGGCGGCAACTATGGCTACACCTTC.

V and J are TRBV19 and TRBJ1-2; 9 bases line up with TRBD1. The V segment lost 6 bases and the J segment 2 bases; nucleotides outside the gene matches: 4. Germline lookup yields CDR1 LNHDA and CDR2 SQIVND (reference sequence). This CDR3 region has 14 residues. The CDR3 sequence is CASSTGQGNYGYTF. DNA for the CDR3: TGTGCCAGTAGCACGGGACAGGGCAACTATGGCTACACCTTC.

The chain links TRBV6-1 to TRBJ1-3, with D unresolved. V dropped 5 bases and J dropped 1 base, with 9 bases sitting between them. The germline gives CDR1 MNHNS, CDR2 SASEGT. The CDR3 length is 14 residues. CDR3 loop: CASSLTPSGNTIYF. The CDR3 DNA reads TGTGCCAGCAGTTTGACACCGTCTGGAAACACCATATATTTT.

This clone was seen more than once but under ten times. The chain joins TRBV6-5 to TRBJ1-2; TRBD1 agrees at 12 bases. Trimming cost V 2 bases and J 6 bases; bases outside gene matches: 7. The CDR3 is made up of 16 amino acids. Germline V CDR1 and CDR2: MNHEY, SVGAGI. The CDR3 spells CASSYTGDRGRHGYTF. The CDR3 DNA follows: TGTGCCAGCAGTTACACCGGGGACAGGGGGCGCCATGGCTACACCTTC.

This clone has more than one count but fewer than ten. The chain joins TRBV5-1 to TRBJ2-7; 10 bases line up with TRBD1. The CDR3 has 15 amino acids. Trimming at V came to 3 bases and at J to 7 bases, leaving 10 bases not matched to a gene. Germline loops: CDR1 SGHRS, CDR2 YFSETQ. The CDR3 region has the DNA TGCGCCAGCAGCTCGCTCGGGACAGGGGTGGTAGAGCAGTACTTC. It encodes CASSSLGTGVVEQYF.

This clone was observed a few times. The chain joins TRBV19 to TRBJ1-2, with D tentatively TRBD1 (6 bases). This CDR3 region has 15 residues. V dropped 3 bases and J dropped 4 bases, with 15 bases sitting between them. CDR1 and CDR2 from the germline V gene are LNHDA and SQIVND (reference sequence). CDR3 DNA: TGTGCCAGTAGTATTCCGGGACAACCCCTCTATGGCTACACCTTC. This gives the protein CASSIPGQPLYGYTF.

The chain is built from TRBV4-1 and TRBJ2-4; tentatively, D is TRBD2 (6 bases). Germline V gives CDR1 MGHRA, CDR2 YSYEKL. The V end lost 0 bases, the J end lost 6 bases, and 12 bases lay between the germline ends. The CDR3 length is 15 residues. The CDR3 DNA sequence: TGCGCCAGCAGCCAAGATGGGACTGTCGGAAACATTCAGTACTTC. Amino acids: CASSQDGTVGNIQYF.

This chain links TRBV10-2 with TRBJ2-6, with D tentatively TRBD2 (5 bases). The CDR3 consists of 12 residues. CDR1 is WSHSY, CDR2 SAAADI, per germline. V was pared by 10 bases and J by 2 bases, with 6 bases between. Here the CDR3 DNA reads TGCGCCATCGGGGCTGGGGCCAACGTCCTGACTTTC. As protein: CAIGAGANVLTF.